A selection of T cell receptor beta chains follows, all from one sample in a study of T cell repertoires in cytomegalovirus infection. MiXCR was run by TCRdb on the reads, yielding one entry per CDR3 protein. The profile shows 150,000 to 200,000 distinct CDR3 sequences, 14% of them singletons. Sequencing was carried out using PBMCs. The receptors come from a human donor in good health (CMV status not recorded). Some clones in this sample may be carry-over from other donors' samples. CDR3s include the opening cysteine and the closing phenylalanine or tryptophan. Fields, in order: J gene, clone size, D gene, V gene, CDR3 protein, CDR3 DNA. D genes are given only for firm matches. Clone size is shown for a subset of rows, as once, few, many or a class of expanded clone.

J: TRBJ2-7; size: NA; D: NA; V: TRBV2; CDR3: CASRVKGSEQYF; DNA: TGTGCCAGCAGAGTCAAGGGGAGCGAGCAGTACTTC
J: TRBJ1-1; size: many; D: NA; V: TRBV7-2; CDR3: CASSLGRGKGLDTEAFF; DNA: TGTGCCAGCAGCTTAGGTAGGGGGAAGGGGCTGGATACTGAAGCTTTCTTT
J: TRBJ2-3; size: many; D: TRBD1; V: TRBV7-3; CDR3: CASSLKPGTGSSTDTQYF; DNA: TGTGCCAGCAGCTTGAAGCCCGGGACAGGGAGTAGCACAGATACGCAGTATTTT
J: TRBJ2-7; size: many; D: TRBD1; V: TRBV7-9; CDR3: CASSLDFGQGTYEQYF; DNA: TGTGCCAGCAGCTTAGATTTCGGACAGGGGACCTACGAGCAGTACTTC
J: TRBJ1-6; size: few; D: NA; V: TRBV28; CDR3: CASSLNSPLHF; DNA: TGTGCCAGCAGTTTAAATTCACCCCTCCACTTT
J: TRBJ2-3; size: many; D: NA; V: TRBV27; CDR3: CASSFNLGGAADTQYF; DNA: TGTGCCAGCAGTTTTAATCTGGGCGGTGCGGCAGATACGCAGTATTTT
J: TRBJ1-2; size: few; D: NA; V: TRBV5-6; CDR3: CASSLVGGDLNFDGYTF; DNA: TGTGCCAGCAGCTTGGTAGGCGGAGACCTGAACTTTGATGGCTACACCTTC
J: TRBJ2-7; size: few; D: NA; V: TRBV12-3/TRBV12-4; CDR3: CANEGTGAGWEQYF; DNA: TGTGCCAATGAGGGGACGGGAGCCGGTTGGGAGCAGTACTTC
J: TRBJ2-3; size: few; D: NA; V: TRBV5-6; CDR3: CASSLGGRATTDTQYF; DNA: TGTGCCAGCAGCTTGGGGGGAAGGGCCACGACAGATACGCAGTATTTT
J: TRBJ1-4; size: NA; D: NA; V: TRBV5-1; CDR3: CASSLGTDNEKLFF; DNA: TGCGCCAGCAGCTTGGGAACAGATAATGAAAAACTGTTTTTT
J: TRBJ1-1; size: NA; D: NA; V: TRBV6-1; CDR3: CASSEGGRVTEAFF; DNA: TGTGCCAGCAGTGAAGGGGGTAGGGTCACTGAAGCTTTCTTT
J: TRBJ1-5; size: many; D: NA; V: TRBV7-2; CDR3: CASSFTGLGQPQHF; DNA: TGTGCCAGCAGCTTTACAGGGCTGGGTCAGCCCCAGCATTTT
J: TRBJ1-1; size: few; D: NA; V: TRBV2; CDR3: CASSVPTEAFF; DNA: TGTGCCAGCAGTGTACCAACCGAAGCTTTCTTT
J: TRBJ1-6; size: NA; D: NA; V: TRBV11-2; CDR3: CASSPQTVSSPLHF; DNA: TGTGCCAGCAGCCCTCAGACAGTCAGTTCACCCCTCCACTTT
J: TRBJ2-3; size: many; D: TRBD1; V: TRBV7-2; CDR3: CASSWRTGTTDTQYF; DNA: TGTGCCAGCAGCTGGAGGACAGGAACCACAGATACGCAGTATTTT
J: TRBJ2-3; size: many; D: TRBD2; V: TRBV11-3; CDR3: CASSPGTKSTDTQYF; DNA: TGTGCCAGCAGCCCCGGGACTAAGAGCACAGATACGCAGTATTTT
J: TRBJ1-5; size: few; D: TRBD1; V: TRBV28; CDR3: CASSLWAGGNSNQPQHF; DNA: TGTGCCAGCAGTTTATGGGCAGGGGGGAATAGCAATCAGCCCCAGCATTTT
J: TRBJ1-5; size: many; D: TRBD1; V: TRBV6-2/TRBV6-3; CDR3: CASSLGRDRGYQPQHF; DNA: TGTGCCAGCAGCCTTGGCCGGGACAGGGGTTATCAGCCCCAGCATTTT
J: TRBJ2-2; size: few; D: NA; V: TRBV19; CDR3: CASTPQGPGELFF; DNA: TGTGCCAGTACCCCACAGGGTCCCGGGGAGCTGTTTTTT
J: TRBJ1-1; size: few; D: TRBD1; V: TRBV7-9; CDR3: CASMGQPNTEAFF; DNA: TGTGCCAGCATGGGACAGCCGAACACTGAAGCTTTCTTT
J: TRBJ1-1; size: many; D: NA; V: TRBV6-2/TRBV6-3; CDR3: CASSWGGTKSINTEAFF; DNA: TGTGCCAGCAGTTGGGGGGGAACCAAGAGCATCAACACTGAAGCTTTCTTT
J: TRBJ2-7; size: many; D: TRBD2; V: TRBV7-2; CDR3: CASSSLAGGTYEQYF; DNA: TGTGCCAGCAGCTCATTAGCGGGAGGGACCTACGAGCAGTACTTC